This passage covers 24 T cell receptor beta chains from one sample sequenced in a study of vaccination and CD4 T cells after COVID-19. As for treatment: roughly ten-day PBMC culture with coronavirus spike peptide pools or control peptides (ViraFEST assay). With the Oncomine TCR Beta short-read assay, DNA from cultured CD4+ T cells was sequenced. TCRdb re-called the PCR reads through MiXCR, storing one row per CDR3 protein. The sample consists of approximately 12,000 distinct CDR3 sequences, around 60% of them appearing once. These TCRs' antigens remain unknown. Sequences were obtained from CD4+ T cells from blood, cultured in vitro. The receptors stem from a human donor who had recovered from COVID-19.

This chain uses TRBV18 with TRBJ2-7, with TRBD1 identical over 8 bases. The germline V gene has CDR1 KGHSH and CDR2 LQKENI. The CDR3 sequence is 16 residues long. Losses at the gene ends were 0 bases for V and 2 bases for J; bases not matched to a gene: 6. As DNA, the CDR3 is TGTGCCAGCTCACCACCGGTGACAGGGGCGGCCTACGAGCAGTACTTC. The encoded protein is CASSPPVTGAAYEQYF.

This clonotype was recorded a few times. V gene TRBV7-9 combines with J gene TRBJ2-7; TRBD2 matches 7 bases. The CDR3 has 15 residues. Per the germline V gene, CDR1 is SEHNR and CDR2 is FQNEAQ (reference sequence). Trimming cost V 0 bases and J 6 bases; bases outside gene matches: 8. The CDR3 sequence is CASSLASGTGGEQYF. DNA for the CDR3: TGTGCCAGCAGCTTAGCCTCAGGGACGGGAGGCGAGCAGTACTTC. Full variable domain (outside the CDR3, taken from reference TRBV7-9 and TRBJ2-7): DTGVSQNPRHKITKRGQNVTFRCDPISEHNRLYWYRQTLGQGPEFLTYFQNEAQLEKSRLLSDRFSAERPKGSFSTLEIQRTEQGDSAMYLCASSLASGTGGEQYFGPGTRLTVT.

V is TRBV19 and J is TRBJ1-5, with a possible D match to TRBD1 (5 bases). Germline CDR1 reads LNHDA; CDR2 reads SQIVND (reference sequence). V lost 6 bases and J 2 bases, leaving 14 bases between the germline ends. The CDR3 spans 15 residues. The CDR3 spells CASRRGGFGNQPQHF. The CDR3, as DNA: TGTGCCAGTAGACGGGGGGGGTTCGGCAATCAGCCCCAGCATTTT.

In its sample, this clonotype was seen a few times. The chain links TRBV19 to TRBJ1-6, with 8 nucleotides matching TRBD1. The J segment lost 0 bases and the V segment lost 3 bases, leaving 13 bases of the junction unmatched. Germline V gene sequence: CDR1 LNHDA, CDR2 SQIVND (reference sequence). The CDR3 is made up of 20 amino acids. CDR3 in DNA: TGTGCCAGTAGTATGGGCTTTGGACAGGGCCAGAGCTCCTATAATTCACCCCTCCACTTT. Translated, it gives CASSMGFGQGQSSYNSPLHF.

The chain employs TRBV18 and TRBJ1-5, with D uncertain. There are 14 residues in the CDR3. The V end lost 2 bases, the J end lost 2 bases, and 7 bases lay between the germline ends. In germline, CDR1 is KGHSH, CDR2 LQKENI. The chain's CDR3 is CASSPFDGNQPQHF. DNA of the CDR3: TGTGCCAGCTCACCATTCGACGGCAATCAGCCCCAGCATTTT.

This chain uses TRBV20-1 with TRBJ1-2; 7 bases match TRBD1. The V gene's germline CDR1 is DFQATT and CDR2 SNEGSKA (reference sequence). With V trimmed by 6 bases and J by 4 bases, 14 bases remained unmatched. The CDR3 runs 15 residues. The CDR3 region is CSASLQGQRGYGYTF. For the CDR3, the DNA is TGCAGTGCCTCCCTTCAGGGACAGCGGGGCTATGGCTACACCTTC.

This clonotype was seen a handful of times. The rearrangement uses TRBV5-1 and TRBJ2-7, with a possible D match to TRBD1 (6 bases). Trimming took 3 bases from V and 3 from J, leaving 13 bases between them. Germline CDR1 is SGHRS and CDR2 is YFSETQ. The CDR3 length is 14 residues. The DNA for the CDR3 is TGCGCCAGCAGCTCGGGCTCACAGGGCTACGAGCAGTACTTC. Translating it yields CASSSGSQGYEQYF.

The rearrangement links TRBV20-1 to TRBJ2-7; D uncertain. This CDR3 spans 12 amino acids. CDR1 and CDR2 from the germline V gene are DFQATT and SNEGSKA (reference sequence). With 1 base removed from V and 0 bases from J, the gap between germline ends came to 4 bases. The CDR3 loop reads CSARVDSYEQYF. The CDR3 nucleotides are TGCAGTGCTAGAGTGGACTCCTACGAGCAGTACTTC.

The V gene is TRBV30, the J gene TRBJ2-7, with D perhaps being TRBD1 or TRBD2 (5 bases each). V gave up 0 bases and J gave up 4 bases, with 7 bases separating them. Germline CDR1 is GTSNPN and CDR2 is SVGIG (reference sequence). This CDR3 has 12 residues. The CDR3 protein is CAWSVEGYEQYF. DNA of the CDR3: TGTGCCTGGAGTGTTGAGGGGTACGAGCAGTACTTC.

This chain joins TRBV24-1 and TRBJ2-3, with 7 bases lining up with TRBD1. V lost 9 bases and J lost 0; bases outside the gene matches: 5. CDR1 KGHDR and CDR2 SFDVKD come from the germline V gene. CDR3 length: 14 residues. The CDR3 here is CATGDSLSTDTQYF. The CDR3 DNA is TGTGCCACCGGGGACAGCCTGAGCACAGATACGCAGTATTTT.

This sequence joins TRBV4-3 and TRBJ2-3, with a weak D call TRBD1 (6 bases). Germline V gives CDR1 LGHNA, CDR2 YSLEER. The CDR3 has 13 amino acids. Deletions cut 0 bases from V and 11 bases from J, with 12 bases between. The CDR3 region is CASSQEERTEQYF. CDR3 coding DNA: TGCGCCAGCAGCCAAGAGGAGCGGACAGAGCAGTATTTT.

The chain recombines TRBV6-5 with TRBJ2-2; D is possibly TRBD1 (6 bases). This CDR3 spans 17 amino acids. V was pared by 2 bases and J by 3 bases, with 16 bases between. Germline CDR1 reads MNHEY; CDR2 reads SVGAGI. The CDR3 DNA follows: TGTGCCAGCAGTTACCCTCCGGGACACGGGCACACCGGGGAGCTGTTTTTT. Protein sequence: CASSYPPGHGHTGELFF.

V usage is TRBV18 and J usage is TRBJ1-1; D perhaps matches TRBD1 (5 bases). The CDR3 consists of 14 residues. The ends were cut back, 4 bases at V and 0 bases at J, with 9 bases in the middle. Looked up from germline, CDR1 is KGHSH and CDR2 is LQKENI. Here the CDR3 DNA reads TGTGCCAGCTCACGCGGGGCGATGAACACTGAAGCTTTCTTT. Protein sequence: CASSRGAMNTEAFF.

CDR3 sequence (DNA): TGTGCCAGCAGCCCTAAGACTAGCGGGAGGGGCAATGAGCAGTTCTTC. This codes for CASSPKTSGRGNEQFF. The chain combines TRBV5-4 with TRBJ2-1, with 14 positions matching TRBD2. The length of the CDR3 is 16 residues. The V gene's germline CDR1 is SGHNT and CDR2 YYREEE (reference sequence). Trimming cost V 4 bases and J 6 bases; bases outside gene matches: 6.

The rearrangement links TRBV6-1 to TRBJ1-2, with 7 nucleotides matching TRBD1. The CDR3 spans 13 residues. CDR1 and CDR2 (germline): MNHNS, SASEGT. J gave up 7 bases and V 4 bases, and 6 bases lay outside the gene matches. CDR3: CASSATGWGGYTF. For the CDR3, the DNA is TGTGCCAGCAGTGCGACAGGGTGGGGTGGCTACACCTTC.

V gene TRBV7-9 combines with J gene TRBJ1-2; 8 positions agree with TRBD1. Germline CDR1 is SEHNR and CDR2 is FQNEAQ (reference sequence). This CDR3 comprises 15 residues. Trimming at V came to 1 base and at J to 4 bases, leaving 5 bases not matched to a gene. The CDR3 coding sequence is TGTGCCAGCAGCTTAGACCGGACAGGGCCCTATGGCTACACCTTC. Protein: CASSLDRTGPYGYTF.

This sequence joins TRBV2 and TRBJ1-5; a weak D match, TRBD1 (6 bases). From germline, CDR1 is SNHLY and CDR2 FYNNEI. The germline V and J ends were trimmed by 3 bases and 7 bases, with 7 bases remaining between them. The CDR3 extends over 12 amino acids. The CDR3, as DNA: TGTGCCAGCAGTGATCAGGGGCAGCCCCAGCATTTT. Its protein product is CASSDQGQPQHF.

This chain links TRBV7-2 with TRBJ2-6, with TRBD1 matching over 7 bases. Germline values: CDR1 SGHTA, CDR2 FQGNSA. Trimming took 5 bases from V and 0 from J; bases not matched to a gene: 10. The CDR3 has 18 amino acids. The CDR3 spells CASSTKGGPHSGANVLTF. The CDR3 region has the DNA TGTGCCAGCAGCACGAAAGGGGGCCCACACTCTGGGGCCAACGTCCTGACTTTC.

This clonotype is termed medium-sized. CDR3 loop: CATSPGQGVGANVLTF. As DNA, the CDR3 is TGTGCCACCAGCCCGGGACAGGGAGTCGGGGCCAACGTCCTGACTTTC. The chain is built from TRBV24-1 and TRBJ2-6; TRBD1 matches at 9 bases. Trimming at V came to 7 bases and at J to 4 bases, leaving 7 bases not matched to a gene. The CDR3 has 16 residues. Germline V gene lookup returns CDR1 KGHDR and CDR2 SFDVKD.

This clonotype showed up just a few times. The chain combines TRBV5-3 with TRBJ2-1, with 10 bases lining up with TRBD1. TRBV5-3 is assigned to the ORF class and has an uncertain function. The trim removed 4 bases at V and 0 bases at J, leaving 13 bases unmatched. CDR3 length equals 19 residues. CDR3 coding DNA: TGTGCCAGAAGCGCGGAGACAGGGGGCGGTGGTAGCTCCTACAATGAGCAGTTCTTC. Residues: CARSAETGGGGSSYNEQFF.

This clonotype has more than one count but fewer than ten. The chain employs TRBV10-3 and TRBJ1-5; D might be TRBD1 (6 bases). The CDR3 is 13 amino acids. The V gene lost 6 bases and the J gene lost 0 bases, with 6 bases spanning the gap. Germline-derived CDR1 and CDR2 are ENHRY and SYGVKD. The CDR3 DNA is TGTGCCATCAGGGACAGTAGCAATCAGCCCCAGCATTTT. Protein product: CAIRDSSNQPQHF.

This clonotype has a handful of counts. The chain is built from TRBV7-9 and TRBJ2-7, with D hard to call. This CDR3 comprises 13 residues. V was cut by 5 bases and J by 7 bases, with 15 bases left in between. Per germline, CDR1 SEHNR and CDR2 FQNEAQ (reference sequence). Here the CDR3 DNA reads TGTGCCAGCAGCGACTCTGGTCTTTGGGAGCAGTACTTC. Translation gives CASSDSGLWEQYF.

By sample share, this clonotype is medium-sized. V usage is TRBV10-2 and J usage is TRBJ2-2; TRBD2 aligns across 7 bases. J gave up 5 bases and V 0 bases, and 3 bases lay outside the gene matches. This CDR3 has 15 residues. Germline values: CDR1 WSHSY, CDR2 SAAADI. As DNA, the CDR3 is TGCGCCAGCAGTGAGTCGGCCGGGGGGACCGGGGAGCTGTTTTTT. Translated: CASSESAGGTGELFF.

The genes are TRBV6-1 and TRBJ2-7, with D maybe TRBD2 (5 bases). Germline V lookup: CDR1 MNHNS, CDR2 SASEGT. V shed 6 bases and J shed 7 bases, with 22 bases lying between them. This CDR3 spans 15 amino acids. The chain's CDR3 is CASSPATGSYSEQYF. The DNA of the CDR3 is TGTGCCAGCAGCCCTGCCACGGGGAGCTACTCGGAGCAGTACTTC.